This is a list of T cell receptor beta chains from one sample in a study of T cells after posttransplantation cyclophosphamide. TCRdb's copy holds only in-frame clones and misses some; the assay was immunoSEQ multiplex PCR. Of about 1,500 clones detected, 65% to 85% appear once; the ten largest clones hold around 10%. The input for sequencing was CD4+ T cells sorted from PBMCs, taken 220 to 250 days after allogeneic stem cell transplant with posttransplant cyclophosphamide. These receptors were taken from a female patient over 55 who received an allogeneic stem cell transplant from an unrelated donor, was CMV-positive, and had acute GVHD only. A share of the T cells may be of graft donor origin. Each CDR3 is given with its conserved first and last residue. A D gene is named only where the DNA matches it firmly. Clone sizes are given selectively: once, few, many, or a class where the clone is expanded.

TRBV7-9	NA	NA	TRBJ1-2	TGTGCCAGCAGCTTAGGTGAGGATGGCTACACCTTC	CASSLGEDGYTF
TRBV5-6	NA	TRBD1	TRBJ1-4	TGTGCCAGCAGCAAGGGGGGACAGGGCGTTGAAAAACTGTTTTTT	CASSKGGQGVEKLFF
TRBV5-1	NA	TRBD1	TRBJ1-2	TGCGCCAGCAGCCCCGGGCCCCCGCGGACAGGGAACTATGGCTACACCTTC	CASSPGPPRTGNYGYTF
TRBV10-3	NA	NA	TRBJ2-2	TGTGCCACCGGGGCAGGGGACGGCACCGGGGAGCTGTTTTTT	CATGAGDGTGELFF
TRBV9	NA	TRBD1	TRBJ1-4	TGTGCCAGCAGCGGGGGGACAGGCAGAACTAATGAAAAACTGTTTTTT	CASSGGTGRTNEKLFF
TRBV15	NA	NA	TRBJ1-5	TGTGCCACCAGAGGAGGATCAGGGGACGACGAGCCCCAGCATTTT	CATRGGSGDDEPQHF
TRBV11-3	NA	TRBD1	TRBJ2-7	TGTGCCAGCAGCTTAAATAGGGACAGTTCCTACGAGCAGTACTTC	CASSLNRDSSYEQYF
TRBV11-3	NA	NA	TRBJ2-1	TGTGCCAGCAGCCGGTTACAGGGATCCTACAATGAGCAGTTCTTC	CASSRLQGSYNEQFF
TRBV29-1	NA	TRBD2	TRBJ2-1	TGCAGCGGAGAAGCGGGGGGGCACGGGGAGCAGTTCTTC	CSGEAGGHGEQFF
TRBV20-1	once	NA	TRBJ2-7	TGCAGTGCTAGAGATGTCGGGGAGCAGTACTTC	CSARDVGEQYF
TRBV20-1	NA	NA	TRBJ2-7	TGCAGTGCTTCATCAGGCTACGAGCAGTACTTC	CSASSGYEQYF
TRBV4-1	few	NA	TRBJ2-1	TGCGCCAGCAGCCAAGATTTCGGGGTAACCACTTACAATGAGCAGTTCTTC	CASSQDFGVTTYNEQFF
TRBV4-1	NA	TRBD1	TRBJ2-6	TGCGCCAGCAGCCAGACCGGGACAGGGCCTGGGGCCAACGTCCTGACTTTC	CASSQTGTGPGANVLTF
TRBV7-8	NA	TRBD1	TRBJ1-1	TGTGCCAGCAGCACGGGACAGGGTCGAGGCACTGAAGCTTTCTTT	CASSTGQGRGTEAFF
TRBV19	NA	TRBD1	TRBJ2-7	TGTGCCAGTAGTATAGGGACAGGGGGCTCCTACGAGCAGTACTTC	CASSIGTGGSYEQYF
TRBV14	NA	NA	TRBJ1-3	TGTGCCAGCAGCCAAGAAATTCCAGGGGCCGGAAACACCATATATTTT	CASSQEIPGAGNTIYF
TRBV5-1	NA	TRBD1	TRBJ2-7	TGCGCCAGCAGCCTGACAGGGACCTCCTACGAGCAGTACTTC	CASSLTGTSYEQYF
TRBV5-1	NA	TRBD2	TRBJ2-3	TGCGCCAGCAGCTTTAGAACTAGCGGGGGGTCAGATACGCAGTATTTT	CASSFRTSGGSDTQYF
TRBV11-2	NA	NA	TRBJ1-5	TGTGCCAGCAGCCCAGAGGCAGGGGCAAGCCAGCCCCAGCATTTT	CASSPEAGASQPQHF
TRBV5-4	NA	TRBD1	TRBJ1-2	TGTGCCAGCAGGTGGACAGGACTATCCAACTATGGCTACACCTTC	CASRWTGLSNYGYTF
TRBV18	once	NA	TRBJ1-1	TGTGCCAGCTCACCCCCAGTCTCCACTGAAGCTTTCTTT	CASSPPVSTEAFF
TRBV29-1	NA	NA	TRBJ2-7	TGCAGCGTTGGGGTATTAGGGGGTTACGAGCAGTACTTC	CSVGVLGGYEQYF
TRBV19	NA	NA	TRBJ2-7	TGTGCCAGTAGTGCGGGCCCTGGGAGGTCCTACGAGCAGTACTTC	CASSAGPGRSYEQYF
TRBV19	NA	TRBD1	TRBJ1-1	TGTGCCAGTAGTACCACCGGGACAGGGGAATGGCCTGAAGCTTTCTTT	CASSTTGTGEWPEAFF
TRBV19	NA	NA	TRBJ1-2	TGTGCCAGTTCCCATACTGGTGTCGAGGTTGGCTACACCTTC	CASSHTGVEVGYTF
TRBV19	few	NA	TRBJ1-1	TGTGCCAGTAGTTTATTACAGGGCCCCGGAGCTTTCTTT	CASSLLQGPGAFF
TRBV28	NA	NA	TRBJ2-1	TGTGCCAGCAGTTTATTATCGTCCTACAATGAGCAGTTCTTC	CASSLLSSYNEQFF
TRBV27	NA	TRBD1	TRBJ2-4	TGTGCCAGCAGTTTTTTACAGGGGGGCGGCATTCAGTACTTC	CASSFLQGGGIQYF
TRBV15	NA	TRBD1	TRBJ1-2	TGTGCCACCAGCAGTGGGGACAGACCTCCGGCTGGCTACACCTTC	CATSSGDRPPAGYTF
TRBV6-1	NA	NA	TRBJ2-7	TGTGCCAGCAGTGATGCGAGTTGGCAGCGGCCATGGGACGAGCAGTACTTC	CASSDASWQRPWDEQYF
TRBV2	NA	TRBD2	TRBJ2-3	TGTGCCAGCAGTGTCGGGGGGATTAACACAGATACGCAGTATTTT	CASSVGGINTDTQYF
TRBV7-3	NA	NA	TRBJ2-2	TGTGCCAGCAGCCCATCAGGTACCGGGGAGCTGTTTTTT	CASSPSGTGELFF
TRBV13	once	TRBD2	TRBJ2-3	TGTGCCAGCAGCTTAGGTCCTCTAGCGGGGGGGGCAGATACGCAGTATTTT	CASSLGPLAGGADTQYF
TRBV7-6	once	TRBD2	TRBJ2-2	TGTGCCACCTCCCGGGGGGGCGCGATTGCCGGGGAGCTGTTTTTT	CATSRGGAIAGELFF
TRBV19	NA	TRBD2	TRBJ2-1	TGTGCCAGTAGTATTGGCGGGGGGGGCTACAATGAGCAGTTCTTC	CASSIGGGGYNEQFF
TRBV18	once	NA	TRBJ2-7	TGTGCCAGCTCACCACAACTAGCTGGGGTAGTCTACGAGCAGTACTTC	CASSPQLAGVVYEQYF
TRBV30	NA	TRBD2	TRBJ2-7	TGTGCCTGGCACGGGGGGGCCTACGAGCAGTACTTC	CAWHGGAYEQYF
TRBV11-1	once	TRBD2	TRBJ2-3	TGTGCCAGCAGCTTAATGCTAGCGGGAGGCACAGATACGCAGTATTTT	CASSLMLAGGTDTQYF
TRBV5-1	NA	TRBD2	TRBJ2-3	TGCGCCAGCAGCCGTGACGGACTGGGACTAGCGGGAGGGCCGACAGATACGCAGTATTTT	CASSRDGLGLAGGPTDTQYF
TRBV30	NA	TRBD2	TRBJ2-1	TGTGCCTGGAGGAGACTAGCGGGGGGGGATGAGCAGTTCTTC	CAWRRLAGGDEQFF
TRBV28	NA	TRBD2	TRBJ2-7	TGTGCCACCCTGACTAGCGGGACCTACGAGCAGTACTTC	CATLTSGTYEQYF
TRBV7-9	NA	NA	TRBJ1-6	TGTGCCAGCAGCTTAAAGGGGGATAATTCACCCCTCCACTTT	CASSLKGDNSPLHF
TRBV5-8	NA	NA	TRBJ2-5	TGTGCCAGCAGCTTCCAGGGAAGCCAGCAAGAGACCCAGTACTTC	CASSFQGSQQETQYF
TRBV4-3	large	NA	TRBJ2-5	TGCGCCAGCAGCCAAGTGTTAGAGCGGGTAGAGACCCAGTACTTC	CASSQVLERVETQYF
TRBV18	few	TRBD1	TRBJ2-3	TGTGCCAGCTCACCGACAGGGGGCTTGACCACAGATACGCAGTATTTT	CASSPTGGLTTDTQYF
TRBV6-1	NA	TRBD1	TRBJ1-2	TGTGCCAGCAGTGAGAGGGGACAGGGAGTAGGTGGCTACACCTTC	CASSERGQGVGGYTF
TRBV2	NA	TRBD1	TRBJ1-1	TGTGCCAGCAGTGTACCTGTGGACAGGTTTTTAACATCGAACACTGAAGCTTTCTTT	CASSVPVDRFLTSNTEAFF
TRBV5-6	NA	NA	TRBJ2-1	TGTGCCAGCAGCTTGCGACTCAGCGGGACAACTGAGCAGTTCTTC	CASSLRLSGTTEQFF
TRBV7-3	large	TRBD1	TRBJ1-6	TGTGCCAGCAGCCAATCCGGGACAGGGATGAGGAATTCACCCCTCCACTTT	CASSQSGTGMRNSPLHF
TRBV10-3	NA	NA	TRBJ2-5	TGTGCCATCAGTGAGGGTGGGTCAGGGACCCAGTACTTC	CAISEGGSGTQYF
TRBV4-2	NA	NA	TRBJ1-3	TGTGCCAGCAGCCAAGAGTTAGCGGGATCCTCTGGAAACACCATATATTTT	CASSQELAGSSGNTIYF
TRBV19	NA	NA	TRBJ2-1	TGTGCCAGTAGTATAGCCGCTTCAACCGGGATCCTAAGGGATGAGCAGTTCTTC	CASSIAASTGILRDEQFF
TRBV6-5	NA	TRBD1	TRBJ1-1	TGTGCCAGCAGTCACAGGGACAGGGGGCCTGAAGCTTTCTTT	CASSHRDRGPEAFF
TRBV5-1	NA	NA	TRBJ2-1	TGCGCCAGCAGGCGGACAGCGGGGTACATCGATGAGCAGTTCTTC	CASRRTAGYIDEQFF
TRBV19	once	TRBD2	TRBJ2-5	TGTGCCAGTAGCACGGGACTAGCGGCAAAAGAGACCCAGTACTTC	CASSTGLAAKETQYF